This T cell receptor (beta chain) was profiled in a study of cytomegalovirus exposure and HLA in healthy donors (TCRdb year 2017). General notes on the study: According to a later analysis, one platform produced both the roughly 130 validation repertoires and the 550 to 800 repertoires of the first cohort. A separate validation cohort of approximately 120 different subjects was used in addition to the roughly 670-subject first cohort. The study combined high-throughput TCR immunosequencing, statistical association of individual TCRs with disease status, and machine learning to predict cytomegalovirus infection status. The study was designed to test whether signatures of past pathogen exposure could be identified by cataloging public T cell receptors.

To note about this clone: The clone's antigen remains unknown. No per-base quality is available; no much larger clone lies one base away.

To prepare the library, the immunoSEQ multiplex PCR assay was applied. On the authors' methods: A statistical classification framework was built for diagnosing cytomegalovirus status from the catalog of TCR beta chain sequences. TCRdb obtained this table from immuneACCESS and retained in-frame rearrangements with V and J assigned. These tables miss some clones; where compared with another copy, unresolved V genes account for less than half of the shortfall, and the remainder is unexplained. Clonal size and the V and J genes are those of that table, whereas D and trimming came from the DNA. Within this sample are 150,000 to 170,000 clones, with 70% to 90% of them counted one time only. Clones ranked in the top ten supply roughly 1.9% of the sample. What the study reported, not specific to this receptor: The authors suggested that the approach could potentially be extended to other disease states and immunological phenotypes. A later analysis found that TCRs clustered in the first cohort also tended to co-occur in the roughly 120 validation repertoires, with 94% of cluster scores above 0. In both the original and validation cohorts, the classifier was reported to diagnose cytomegalovirus status with high specificity and sensitivity. Most TCR sequences were observed very rarely across donors, whereas some public TCRs were present in many individuals. A later analysis lacked HLA typing for the validation cohort, so it scored co-occurrence in that cohort across all 110 or so repertoires. In the study, around 150 TCR beta chains were listed as associated with cytomegalovirus. Three of the identified cytomegalovirus-associated TCR beta chains were confirmed in vitro to be specific for cytomegalovirus antigens.

Separate from the approximately 700-subject first cohort, the validation cohort of 95 to 150 subjects was the group to which the donors belonged. The sequenced sample consisted of PBMCs. The sequence came from a human donor in good health.

The nucleotide sequence reads as follows: TGTGCCAGCAGCAGCATGACAGGCCCCGGTGGCTACACCTTC. Its translation reads: CASSSMTGPGGYTF. The V and J segments used are TRBV13 and TRBJ1-2; a tentative D call is TRBD1 (6 bases match). The germline V gene (reference sequence) provides CDR1 PRHDT and CDR2 FYEKMQ. Reading from cysteine to phenylalanine, the CDR3 counts 14 amino acids. Only CDR3 DNA is held: 42 bases, read in frame from base 1. The trim is 5 bases for V and 7 bases for J, with a gap of 17 bases between the germline ends. Reference TRBV13 and TRBJ1-2 proteins supply the regions before and after the CDR3; the full variable domain is: AAGVIQSPRHLIKEKRETATLKCYPIPRHDTVYWYQQGPGQDPQFLISFYEKMQSDKGSIPDRFSAQQFSDYHSELNMSSLELGDSALYFCASSSMTGPGGYTFGSGTRLTVV.